This TCR beta chain came from a study of blood T cell repertoires in COVID-19. Profiled with immunoSEQ multiplex PCR; TCRdb holds only in-frame clones, not every one. The sample consists of over 150,000 clones, roughly 80% of them appearing once. Unmatched junction bases numbered 1, after V lost 3 bases and J lost 4 bases. Looked up from germline, CDR1 is SGHTS and CDR2 is YDEGEE. This CDR3 is built from 13 residues. Sequenced material: peripheral blood. The receptor's source is a woman of 80 years or more with acute or convalescent COVID-19. V usage is TRBV5-8 and J usage is TRBJ1-2, with TRBD1 matching over 9 bases. CDR3 nucleotide sequence: TGTGCCAGCAGCTCGGGACAGGGCTATGGCTACACCTTC. It codes for CASSSGQGYGYTF.